This T cell receptor beta chain was identified during a study of shared clonotypes between healthy human individuals. Study details: Three plates each covered CD4 naive and memory; CD8 naive two, CD8 memory one.

A deep-level run was used for the assay. The repertoire was sequenced with immunoSEQ multiplex PCR; TCRdb's copy has only in-frame clones and lacks some. This table holds 80,000 to 100,000 clones, 60% to 75% found once. Every donor, a Caucasian adult, lived in Nashville, Tennessee. The CDR3 length is 16 residues. V shed 1 base and J shed 4 bases, with 14 bases lying between them. Germline CDR1 is SGHTA and CDR2 is FQGNSA. The chain uses TRBV7-2 and TRBJ1-5; the D gene is possibly TRBD1 (5 bases). The clonotype was recovered from a man younger than 45 in good health. The material sequenced was memory CD8+ T cells sorted from blood. Subset: CD45RO+ cells pooled with CCR7-negative TemRA cells. CDR3 DNA: TGTGCCAGCAGCTTAGTAGGGTTGGGGCTAAATCAGCCCCAGCATTTT. As protein: CASSLVGLGLNQPQHF.